These 16 T cell receptor beta chains were sequenced from one sample in a study of blood T cells in healthy people across ages. Through a sample-barcoded 5' primer and a J-beta primer mix, a second PCR was run for 7 to 11 cycles. In TCRdb, the 5' RACE reads were re-called with MiXCR into one record per CDR3 protein. The sample includes 500,000 to 600,000 distinct CDR3 sequences, approximately 25% seen only once; the top ten take about 18%. Sequencing was carried out using blood. Every receptor here comes from a woman between 70 and 85 years old in good health.

This clonotype has a handful of counts. The chain uses TRBV6-1 and TRBJ1-2; unclear D gene. Germline loops: CDR1 MNHNS, CDR2 SASEGT. V lost 6 bases, J lost 3 bases, and 23 bases lay in between. The CDR3 is made up of 17 amino acids. The CDR3: CASSLEIRVRTDYGYTF. CDR3 coding DNA: TGTGCCAGCAGCCTAGAGATCCGGGTCCGAACGGACTATGGCTACACCTTC.

This clonotype was seen only a few times. This chain connects TRBV20-1 to TRBJ2-7; D is uncertain. Germline V CDR1 and CDR2: DFQATT, SNEGSKA (reference sequence). The CDR3 consists of 14 residues. V lost 6 bases and J lost 4, with 19 bases in between. CDR3 DNA sequence: TGCAGTGCCGGACCCCCGGGTAGCCTGTACGAGCAGTACTTC. This translates into CSAGPPGSLYEQYF.

This clonotype was detected a few times. The chain links TRBV21-1 to TRBJ2-1; no check of the table's D call, TRBD2, against the DNA was made. TRBV21-1 is a known pseudogene. The CDR3 contains 19 residues. DNA for the CDR3: TGTGTCAGCAGCAAATGGGGAACTAGCGGGGGGGCCACCTACAATGAGCAGTTCTTC. This encodes CVSSKWGTSGGATYNEQFF.

The rearrangement uses TRBV25-1 and TRBJ2-4; the D gene is possibly TRBD2 (6 bases). V was trimmed by 1 base and J by 1 base, leaving 14 bases between them. The CDR3 covers 17 residues. Germline V gene lookup returns CDR1 MGHDK and CDR2 SYGVNS. In DNA, the CDR3 is TGTGCCAGCAGTGAATCAGGAGGGGTGACCGCCAAAAACATTCAGTACTTC. This gives the protein CASSESGGVTAKNIQYF.

This clonotype was seen a few times. The chain joins TRBV7-9 to TRBJ1-2, with D tentatively TRBD1 (6 bases). The germline CDR1 and CDR2 sequences are SEHNR and FQNEAQ (reference sequence). The CDR3 totals 20 residues. V was clipped by 2 bases and J by 3 bases, with 28 bases between them. The CDR3 loop reads CASSLLDDRRGARPYYGYTF. As DNA, the CDR3 is TGTGCCAGCAGCTTATTGGATGATCGACGGGGGGCAAGGCCATACTATGGCTACACCTTC.

The sample holds a few counts of this clonotype. The chain carries TRBV4-3 and TRBJ1-2; 8 bases fit TRBD1. The CDR3 runs to 15 residues. CDR1 and CDR2 (germline): LGHNA, YSLEER. Trimming took 4 bases from V and 4 from J; bases not matched to a gene: 8. CDR3 nucleotides: TGCGCCAGCAGCCTCGGGACAGGATACATCTATGGCTACACCTTC. Translating gives CASSLGTGYIYGYTF.

The V gene is TRBV5-1, the J gene TRBJ1-2, with TRBD1 matching 9 bases. The CDR3 has 16 amino acids. Unmatched junction bases numbered 8, after V lost 1 base and J lost 4 bases. In germline, CDR1 is SGHRS, CDR2 YFSETQ. CDR3 DNA: TGCGCCAGCAGCTTGCAAAACAGGGGGCTAGGCTATGGCTACACCTTC. This gives the protein CASSLQNRGLGYGYTF.

This clonotype was detected a few times. The V call is TRBV24-1, the J call TRBJ2-5; possible D gene TRBD2, 5 bases. This CDR3 comprises 13 residues. V was cut by 4 bases and J by 5 bases, with 10 bases left in between. CDR1 and CDR2 from the germline V gene are KGHDR and SFDVKD. The CDR3 bases are TGTGCCACCAGTGAGGCAGCGGCGGAGACCCAGTACTTC. Protein sequence: CATSEAAAETQYF.

This clonotype showed up just a few times. The rearrangement links TRBV4-2 to TRBJ1-5; 9 bases line up with TRBD1. The CDR3 length is 14 residues. The germline V gene encodes CDR1 LGHNA and CDR2 YNFKEQ. V gave up 6 bases and J gave up 5 bases; unmatched junction bases: 5. In nucleotides, the CDR3 is TGTGCCAGCAGTTTTACAGGGGGCCATCAGCCCCAGCATTTT. This translates into CASSFTGGHQPQHF.

This clonotype was detected a few times. This chain uses TRBV5-6 with TRBJ1-3; D unclear. CDR1 and CDR2 from the germline V gene are SGHDT and YYEEEE. Trimming shortened V by 0 bases and J by 2 bases, and 6 bases separated the two germline ends. The CDR3 length is 14 residues. CDR3 in amino acids: CASSLEAPGNTIYF. The CDR3 DNA follows: TGTGCCAGCAGCTTGGAGGCCCCTGGAAACACCATATATTTT.

The CDR3 sequence: CASSRDRGNKETQYF. As DNA, the CDR3 is TGTGCCAGCAGCCGTGACAGGGGGAATAAAGAGACCCAGTACTTC. The chain combines TRBV6-2 or TRBV6-3 with TRBJ2-5, with 9 nucleotides matching TRBD1. Trimming cost V 6 bases and J 3 bases; bases outside gene matches: 8. Germline loops: CDR1 MNHEY, CDR2 SVGEGT. The CDR3 sequence is 15 residues long.

The chain links TRBV4-2 to TRBJ2-1, with a tentative D call TRBD2 (5 bases). Germline assignment: CDR1 LGHNA and CDR2 YNFKEQ. This CDR3 has 15 residues. V was shortened by 0 bases and J by 5 bases, with 11 bases between the two germline ends. CDR3 loop: CASSQERARNNEQFF. The CDR3 DNA reads as TGTGCCAGCAGCCAAGAGAGGGCTAGAAACAATGAGCAGTTCTTC.

The rearrangement joins TRBV7-9 to TRBJ1-6; D unclear. The V and J ends lost 2 bases and 13 bases respectively, with 15 bases between them. The CDR3 runs to 14 residues. The germline CDR1 and CDR2 sequences are SEHNR and FQNEAQ (reference sequence). As DNA, the CDR3 is TGTGCCAGCAGCTTAACGGCGGGGAATTTCCCCCTCCACTTT. Its translation: CASSLTAGNFPLHF. Filled out from reference TRBV7-9 and TRBJ1-6, the complete variable domain reads DTGVSQNPRHKITKRGQNVTFRCDPISEHNRLYWYRQTLGQGPEFLTYFQNEAQLEKSRLLSDRFSAERPKGSFSTLEIQRTEQGDSAMYLCASSLTAGNFPLHFGNGTRLTVT.

The chain combines TRBV7-9 with TRBJ2-4; D not certain. V was shortened by 3 bases and J by 0 bases, with 18 bases between the two germline ends. There are 18 residues in the CDR3. Germline loops: CDR1 SEHNR, CDR2 FQNEAQ (reference sequence). The CDR3, as DNA: TGTGCCAGCAGCTTGTTCCTGAATAATGACCTAGCCAAAAACATTCAGTACTTC. Translated, it gives CASSLFLNNDLAKNIQYF.

This clonotype appeared a few times. One end of the junction fails to match germline, which may point to a read error. J is TRBJ2-2 and V is TRBV29-1; D perhaps matches TRBD1 (5 bases). Germline V lookup: CDR1 SQVTM, CDR2 ANQGSEA. This CDR3 region has 11 residues. CDR3 DNA sequence: TGCAGCGTTAGGGGCACCAGGGAGCTGTTTTTT. Translating gives CSVRGTRELFF.

V gene TRBV7-2 combines with J gene TRBJ2-1; tentative D call: TRBD1 (5 bases). The V gene lost 1 base and the J gene lost 8 bases, with 15 bases spanning the gap. The CDR3 is 15 amino acids. Germline lookup yields CDR1 SGHTA and CDR2 FQGNSA. The CDR3 bases are TGTGCCAGCAGCTTAGGTCTCAGGGTAAGGGATGAGCAGTTCTTC. Translation gives CASSLGLRVRDEQFF.